This T cell receptor beta chain is from a study of CD8+ T cells in alopecia areata. This clone has just a few counts. RNA was extracted and reverse transcribed into cDNA as the sequencing template. Here immunoSEQ multiplex PCR was the method, and the copy in TCRdb shows in-frame clones only, minus some. Of about 200,000 clones listed, roughly two fifths are singletons. The CDR3 covers 16 residues. With 0 bases clipped from V and 0 bases from J, the junction kept 1 base outside the gene matches. Germline CDR1 is GTSNPN and CDR2 is SVGIG (reference sequence). The treatment here: oral pan-JAK inhibitor, 5-10 mg twice daily.

This sequence joins TRBV30 and TRBJ2-3, with 12 bases aligning to TRBD2. This sequence originates from a human donor with alopecia areata. Specimen: CD4+ T cells sorted from blood, collected at approximately week 34, from a patient treated with tofacitinib. The CDR3 reads CAWSVGTSGSTDTQYF. For the CDR3, the DNA is TGTGCCTGGAGTGTTGGGACTAGCGGGAGCACAGATACGCAGTATTTT. Together with reference TRBV30 and TRBJ2-3, the CDR3 gives the full variable domain: SQTIHQWPATLVQPVGSPLSLECTVEGTSNPNLYWYRQAAGRGLQLLFYSVGIGQISSEVPQNLSASRPQDRQFILSSKKLLLSDSGFYLCAWSVGTSGSTDTQYFGPGTRLTVL.